These T cell receptor beta chains were read from a single sample in a study of human T cells and chemical hapten exposure. MiXCR was run by TCRdb on the RACE reads, yielding one entry per CDR3 protein. The repertoire has more than 55,000 distinct CDR3 sequences, around 10% of them found once; the top ten carry around 9.5%. Sequenced here: whole blood, sampled in connection with sensitization to the hapten diphenylcyclopropenone (DPC). The receptors derive from a man between 35 and 55 years old with alopecia areata. Some clones in this sample may be carry-over from other donors' samples. CDR3s include the opening cysteine and the closing phenylalanine or tryptophan. D genes are given only for firm matches. Clone size is not always given. Where it is, it says once, few, many or a class for expanded clones.

>TRBJ2-5|TRBD1|TRBV11-1|NA
CASSSGQQETQYF
TGTGCCAGCAGCTCGGGACAGCAAGAGACCCAGTACTTC
>TRBJ1-5|TRBD1|TRBV7-2|few
CASSSGQGGQPQHF
TGTGCCAGCAGCTCTGGACAGGGCGGGCAGCCCCAGCATTTT
>TRBJ2-1|NA|TRBV15|NA
CATSRPRGNNEQFF
TGTGCCACCAGCAGACCCCGAGGAAACAATGAGCAGTTCTTC
>TRBJ1-4|TRBD1|TRBV2|NA
CASSRDRAGGEKLFF
TGTGCCAGCAGTAGGGACAGGGCCGGGGGTGAAAAACTGTTTTTT
>TRBJ2-7|TRBD2|TRBV12-3/TRBV12-4|many
CASTIAGSSYEQYF
TGTGCCAGCACCATAGCGGGAAGCTCCTACGAGCAGTACTTC
>TRBJ1-3|NA|TRBV7-9|NA
CASSFGQSGNTIYF
TGTGCCAGCAGCTTCGGACAGTCTGGAAACACCATATATTTT
>TRBJ2-3|NA|TRBV5-6|NA
CASSRKPGGTDTQYF
TGTGCCAGCAGCCGGAAGCCTGGTGGCACAGATACGCAGTATTTT
>TRBJ1-2|NA|TRBV10-2|NA
CASSESLSGGGYTF
TGCGCCAGCAGTGAGTCGCTTTCGGGTGGCGGCTACACCTTC
>TRBJ1-5|NA|TRBV4-1|NA
CASSQEEAGRQPQHF
TGCGCCAGCAGCCAAGAGGAGGCAGGGCGTCAGCCCCAGCATTTT
>TRBJ2-7|TRBD1|TRBV29-1|few
CSVEYYGTGVIKQYF
TGCAGCGTTGAATATTACGGGACAGGGGTTATCAAGCAGTACTTC
>TRBJ2-3|TRBD2|TRBV7-2|few
CASSPAGAGTDTQYF
TGTGCCAGCAGCCCAGCGGGAGCGGGCACAGATACGCAGTATTTT
>TRBJ2-7|TRBD1|TRBV11-2|NA
CASSTRQGLREQYF
TGTGCCAGCAGCACCAGACAGGGTTTACGGGAGCAGTACTTC
>TRBJ1-5|NA|TRBV12-3/TRBV12-4|many
CASSKTTGGRGQPQHF
TGTGCCAGCAGCAAAACCACGGGCGGCCGGGGTCAGCCCCAGCATTTT
>TRBJ2-4|TRBD2|TRBV2|many
CASSETSGSYAKNIQYF
TGTGCCAGCAGTGAGACTAGCGGGAGCTATGCCAAAAACATTCAGTACTTC
>TRBJ2-2|TRBD1|TRBV10-3|NA
CAISDAGTGATGELFF
TGCGCCATCAGTGACGCCGGGACAGGGGCCACCGGGGAGCTGTTTTTT
>TRBJ2-2|TRBD2|TRBV25-1|few
CASSDTGTSGNTGELFF
TGTGCCAGCAGCGACACCGGGACTAGCGGCAACACCGGGGAGCTGTTTTTT
>TRBJ2-7|NA|TRBV28|NA
CASSLLKPYEQYF
TGTGCCAGCAGTTTATTAAAGCCGTACGAGCAGTACTTC
>TRBJ2-3|TRBD2|TRBV29-1|NA
CSVPPPTRLAGGTQYF
TGCAGCGTTCCCCCCCCTACCCGCCTAGCGGGAGGTACGCAGTATTTT
>TRBJ2-5|NA|TRBV18|many
CASSPPGSGLPGTQYF
TGTGCCAGCTCACCACCGGGTAGCGGTCTCCCCGGGACCCAGTACTTC
>TRBJ2-1|TRBD1|TRBV11-1|few
CASSLGQVNEQFF
TGTGCCAGCAGCCTCGGACAGGTTAATGAGCAGTTCTTC
>TRBJ2-3|NA|TRBV7-2|few
CASGLAGSTDTQYF
TGTGCCAGCGGCCTGGCAGGAAGCACAGATACGCAGTATTTT
>TRBJ2-5|NA|TRBV7-2|NA
CASSPDRSRETQYF
TGTGCCAGCAGCCCAGACAGATCCCGGGAGACCCAGTACTTC
>TRBJ2-7|TRBD1|TRBV6-5|few
CASSFRQGYSEQYF
TGTGCCAGCAGTTTTCGACAGGGGTACAGCGAGCAGTACTTC
>TRBJ1-5|TRBD1|TRBV6-6|many
CASSYGTASNQPQHF
TGTGCCAGCAGTTACGGGACAGCTAGCAATCAGCCCCAGCATTTT
>TRBJ2-7|NA|TRBV11-2|few
CASSLEPQGWYEQYF
TGTGCCAGCAGCTTAGAGCCCCAGGGTTGGTACGAGCAGTACTTC
>TRBJ2-6|TRBD2|TRBV3-1|NA
CASSLLQRGRLGGANVLTF
TGTGCCAGCAGCCTCCTCCAGCGGGGGCGCCTGGGCGGGGCCAACGTCCTGACTTTC